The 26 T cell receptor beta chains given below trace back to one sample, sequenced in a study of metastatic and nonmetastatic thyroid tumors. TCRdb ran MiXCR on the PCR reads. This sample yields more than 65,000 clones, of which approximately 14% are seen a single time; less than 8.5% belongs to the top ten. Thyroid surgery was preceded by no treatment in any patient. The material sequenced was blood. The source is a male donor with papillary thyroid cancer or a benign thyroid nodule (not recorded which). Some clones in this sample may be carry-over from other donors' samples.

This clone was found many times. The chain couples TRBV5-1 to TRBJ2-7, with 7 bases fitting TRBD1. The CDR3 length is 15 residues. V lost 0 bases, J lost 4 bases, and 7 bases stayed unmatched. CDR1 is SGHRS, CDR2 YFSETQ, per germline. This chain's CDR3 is CASSLAIGGQYEQYV. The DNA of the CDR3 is TGCGCCAGCAGCTTGGCCATAGGGGGCCAGTACGAGCAGTACGTC.

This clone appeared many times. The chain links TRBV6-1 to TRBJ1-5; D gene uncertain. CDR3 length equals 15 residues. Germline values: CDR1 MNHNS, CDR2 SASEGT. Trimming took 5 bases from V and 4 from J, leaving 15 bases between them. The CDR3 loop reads CASSSREPRNQPQHF. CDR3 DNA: TGTGCCAGCAGTTCGAGGGAGCCTCGGAATCAGCCCCAGCATTTT.

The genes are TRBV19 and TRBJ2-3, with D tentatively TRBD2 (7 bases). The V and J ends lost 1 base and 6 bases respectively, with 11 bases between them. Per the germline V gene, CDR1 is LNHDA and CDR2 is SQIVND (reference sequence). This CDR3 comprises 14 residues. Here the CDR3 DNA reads TGTGCCAGTAGTATAGTGGGGGGGCTTGATACGCAGTATTTT. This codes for CASSIVGGLDTQYF. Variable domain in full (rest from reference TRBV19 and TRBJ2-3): DGGITQSPKYLFRKEGQNVTLSCEQNLNHDAMYWYRQDPGQGLRLIYYSQIVNDFQKGDIAEGYSVSREKKESFPLTVTSAQKNPTAFYLCASSIVGGLDTQYFGPGTRLTVL.

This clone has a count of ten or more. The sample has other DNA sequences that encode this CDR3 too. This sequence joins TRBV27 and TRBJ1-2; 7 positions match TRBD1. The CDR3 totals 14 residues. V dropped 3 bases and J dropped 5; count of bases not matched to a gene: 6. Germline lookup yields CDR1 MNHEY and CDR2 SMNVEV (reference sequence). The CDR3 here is CASSFRRQGYGYTF. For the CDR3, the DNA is TGTGCCAGCAGTTTTAGACGACAGGGTTATGGCTACACCTTC.

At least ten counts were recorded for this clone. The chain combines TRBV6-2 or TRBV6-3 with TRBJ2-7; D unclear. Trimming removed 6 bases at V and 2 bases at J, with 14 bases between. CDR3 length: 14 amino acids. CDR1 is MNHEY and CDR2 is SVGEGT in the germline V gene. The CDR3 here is CASSRPIRTYEQYF. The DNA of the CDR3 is TGTGCCAGCAGCCGCCCCATCCGTACCTACGAGCAGTACTTC.

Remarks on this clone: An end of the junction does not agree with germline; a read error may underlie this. The DNA for the CDR3 is TGCAGTGCTAGAACGGGGCAGGGTAATTCACCCATCAACTTT. This translates into CSARTGQGNSPINF. V gene TRBV20-1 combines with J gene TRBJ1-6, with D possibly TRBD1 on 5 matching bases. Germline V gene lookup returns CDR1 DFQATT and CDR2 SNEGSKA (reference sequence). The CDR3 is 14 amino acids.

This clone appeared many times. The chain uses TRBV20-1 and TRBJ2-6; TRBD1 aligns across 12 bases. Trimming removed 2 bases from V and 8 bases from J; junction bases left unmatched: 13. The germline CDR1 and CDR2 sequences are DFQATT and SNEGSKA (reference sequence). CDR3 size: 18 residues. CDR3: CSARKTGTGGEITNVLTF. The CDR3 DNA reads TGCAGTGCTAGAAAAACCGGGACAGGGGGCGAAATTACCAACGTCCTGACTTTC.

The chain's CDR3 is CASSQAGRGRPDTQYF. The DNA for the CDR3 is TGCGCCAGCAGCCAAGCTGGCAGGGGGCGCCCAGATACGCAGTATTTT. The V gene is TRBV4-1, the J gene TRBJ2-3; 8 bases align to TRBD1. CDR1 and CDR2 (germline): MGHRA, YSYEKL. This CDR3 is built from 16 residues. V dropped 1 base and J dropped 4; count of bases not matched to a gene: 7.

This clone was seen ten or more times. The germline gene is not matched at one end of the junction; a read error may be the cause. DNA for the CDR3: TGCGCCGGCAGCGCCGGACTAGAAGCCTACAATGAGCAGTTCTTC. Residues: CAGSAGLEAYNEQFF. The rearrangement joins TRBV5-1 to TRBJ2-1; the match to TRBD2 covers 7 bases. Germline CDR1 is SGHRS and CDR2 is YFSETQ. This CDR3 contains 15 residues.

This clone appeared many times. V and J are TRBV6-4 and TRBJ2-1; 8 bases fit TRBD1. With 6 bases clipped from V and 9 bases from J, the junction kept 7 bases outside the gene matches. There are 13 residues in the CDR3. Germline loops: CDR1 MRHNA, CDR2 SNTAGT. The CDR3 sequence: CASSGQGMGEQFF. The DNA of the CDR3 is TGTGCCAGCAGCGGACAGGGTATGGGTGAGCAGTTCTTC.

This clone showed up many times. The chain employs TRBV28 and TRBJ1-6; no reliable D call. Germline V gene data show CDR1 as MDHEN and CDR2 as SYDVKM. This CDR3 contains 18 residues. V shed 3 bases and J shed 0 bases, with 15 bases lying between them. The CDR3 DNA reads TGTGCCAGCAGTTTCTATCCGGGTTTAAGCTCCTATAATTCACCCCTCCACTTT. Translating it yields CASSFYPGLSSYNSPLHF.

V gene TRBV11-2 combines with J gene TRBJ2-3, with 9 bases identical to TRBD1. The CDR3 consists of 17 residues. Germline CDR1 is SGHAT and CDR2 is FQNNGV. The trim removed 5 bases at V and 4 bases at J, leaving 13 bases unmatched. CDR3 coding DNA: TGTGCCAGCAGCCACACCACAGGGGGCGGTTTCGCAGATACGCAGTATTTT. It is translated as CASSHTTGGGFADTQYF.

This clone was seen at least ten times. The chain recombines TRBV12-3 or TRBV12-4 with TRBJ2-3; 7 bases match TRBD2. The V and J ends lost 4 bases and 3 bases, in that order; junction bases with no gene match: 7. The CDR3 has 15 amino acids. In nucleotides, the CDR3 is TGTGCCAGCAGTTCCCCGGGGCGGGGGACAGATACGCAGTATTTT. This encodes CASSSPGRGTDTQYF.

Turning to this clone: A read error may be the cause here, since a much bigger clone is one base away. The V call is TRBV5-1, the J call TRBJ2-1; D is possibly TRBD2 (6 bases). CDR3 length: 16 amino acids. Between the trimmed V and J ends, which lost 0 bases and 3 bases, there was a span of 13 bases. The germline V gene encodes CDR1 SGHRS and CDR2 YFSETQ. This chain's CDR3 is CASSLGAGRVYNEQFF. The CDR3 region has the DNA TGCGCCAGCAGCTTGGGGGCGGGGCGGGTCTACAATGAGCAGTTCTTC. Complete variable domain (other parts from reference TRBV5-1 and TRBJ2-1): KAGVTQTPRYLIKTRGQQVTLSCSPISGHRSVSWYQQTPGQGLQFLFEYFSETQRNKGNFPGRFSGRQFSNSRSEMNVSTLELGDSALYLCASSLGAGRVYNEQFFGPGTRLTVL.

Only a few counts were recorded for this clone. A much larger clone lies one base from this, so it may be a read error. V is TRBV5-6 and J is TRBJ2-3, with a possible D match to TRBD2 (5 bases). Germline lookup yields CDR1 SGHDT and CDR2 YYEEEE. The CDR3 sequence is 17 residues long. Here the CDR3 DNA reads TGTGCCAGCACCCGTCGGTTCCGGCGGGCTAGCACATATACGCAGTATTTT. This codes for CASTRRFRRASTYTQYF.

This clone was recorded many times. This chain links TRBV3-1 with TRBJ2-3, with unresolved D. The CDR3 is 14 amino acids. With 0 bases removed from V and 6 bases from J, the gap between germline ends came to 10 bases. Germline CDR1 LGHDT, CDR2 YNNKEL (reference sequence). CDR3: CASSQDDFTDTQYF. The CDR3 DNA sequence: TGTGCCAGCAGCCAAGATGACTTCACGGATACGCAGTATTTT.

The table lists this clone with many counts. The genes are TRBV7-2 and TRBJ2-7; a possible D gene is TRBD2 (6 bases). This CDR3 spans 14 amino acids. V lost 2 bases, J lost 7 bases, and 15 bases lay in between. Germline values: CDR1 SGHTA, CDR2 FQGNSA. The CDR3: CASSLTRGSGEQYF. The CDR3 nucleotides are TGTGCCAGCAGCTTAACTCGGGGGAGCGGTGAGCAGTACTTC. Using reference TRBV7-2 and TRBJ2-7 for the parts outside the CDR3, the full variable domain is GAGVSQSPSNKVTEKGKDVELRCDPISGHTALYWYRQSLGQGLEFLIYFQGNSAPDKSGLPSDRFSAERTGGSVSTLTIQRTQQEDSAVYLCASSLTRGSGEQYFGPGTRLTVT.

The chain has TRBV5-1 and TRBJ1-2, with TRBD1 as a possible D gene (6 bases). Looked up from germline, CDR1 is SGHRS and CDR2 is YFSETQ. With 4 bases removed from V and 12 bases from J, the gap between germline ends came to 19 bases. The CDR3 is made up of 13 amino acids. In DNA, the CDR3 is TGCGCCAGCAGCCTGGAGGGGGGTTCGGGCCACACCTTC. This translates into CASSLEGGSGHTF.

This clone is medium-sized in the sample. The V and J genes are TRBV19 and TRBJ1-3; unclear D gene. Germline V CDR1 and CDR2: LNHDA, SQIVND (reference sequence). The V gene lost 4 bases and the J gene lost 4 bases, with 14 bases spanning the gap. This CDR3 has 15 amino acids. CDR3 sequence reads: CASSTDGSPGNTIYF. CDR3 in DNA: TGTGCCAGTAGTACGGATGGATCGCCGGGAAACACCATATATTTT.

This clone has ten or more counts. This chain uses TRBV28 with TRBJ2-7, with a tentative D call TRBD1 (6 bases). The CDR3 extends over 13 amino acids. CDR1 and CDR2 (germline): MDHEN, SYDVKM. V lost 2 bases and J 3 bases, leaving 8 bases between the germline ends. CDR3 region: CASSLQGLYEQYF. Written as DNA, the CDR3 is TGTGCCAGCAGTTTACAGGGGCTCTACGAGCAGTACTTC. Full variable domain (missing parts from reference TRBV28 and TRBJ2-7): DVKVTQSSRYLVKRTGEKVFLECVQDMDHENMFWYRQDPGLGLRLIYFSYDVKMKEKGDIPEGYSVSREKKERFSLILESASTNQTSMYLCASSLQGLYEQYFGPGTRLTVT.

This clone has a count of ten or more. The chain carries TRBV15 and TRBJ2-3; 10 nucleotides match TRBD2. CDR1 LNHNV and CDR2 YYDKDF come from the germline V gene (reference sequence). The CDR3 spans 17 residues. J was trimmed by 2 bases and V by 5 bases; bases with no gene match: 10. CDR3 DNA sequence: TGTGCCACCAGCGACCCTGGGACTAGCGTTTTCACAGATACGCAGTATTTT. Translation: CATSDPGTSVFTDTQYF.

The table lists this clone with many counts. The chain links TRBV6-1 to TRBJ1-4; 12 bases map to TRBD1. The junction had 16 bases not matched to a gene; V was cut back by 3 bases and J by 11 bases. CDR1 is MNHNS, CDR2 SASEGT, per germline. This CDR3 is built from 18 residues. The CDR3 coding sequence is TGTGCCAGCAGTGAGACCGGGACAGGGGGCGCTAACCGGCGGAAACTGTTTTTT. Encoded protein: CASSETGTGGANRRKLFF.

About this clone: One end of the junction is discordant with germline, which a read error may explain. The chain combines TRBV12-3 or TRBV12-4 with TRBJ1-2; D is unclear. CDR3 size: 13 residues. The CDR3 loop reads CASRLYIEEGYAF. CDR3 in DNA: TGTGCCAGCAGACTCTATATTGAGGAAGGCTACGCCTTC.

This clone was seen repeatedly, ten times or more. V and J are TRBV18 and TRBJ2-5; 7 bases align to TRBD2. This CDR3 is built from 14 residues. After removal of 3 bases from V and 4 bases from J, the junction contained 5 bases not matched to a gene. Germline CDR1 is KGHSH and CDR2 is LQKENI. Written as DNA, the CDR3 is TGTGCCAGCTCACCGGGGCTAGCGGCAGAGACCCAGTACTTC. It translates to CASSPGLAAETQYF. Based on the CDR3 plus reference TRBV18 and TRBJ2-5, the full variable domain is NAGVMQNPRHLVRRRGQEARLRCSPMKGHSHVYWYRQLPEEGLKFMVYLQKENIIDESGMPKERFSAEFPKEGPSILRIQQVVRGDSAAYFCASSPGLAAETQYFGPGTRLLVL.

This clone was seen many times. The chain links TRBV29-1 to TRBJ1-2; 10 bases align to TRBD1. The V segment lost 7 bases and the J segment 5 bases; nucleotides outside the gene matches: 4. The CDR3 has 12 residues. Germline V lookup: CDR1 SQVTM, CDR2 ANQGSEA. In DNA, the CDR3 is TGCAGCGGCGGGGACAGGGGATATGGCTACACCTTC. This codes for CSGGDRGYGYTF. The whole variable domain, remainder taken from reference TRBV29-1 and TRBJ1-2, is SAVISQKPSRDICQRGTSLTIQCQVDSQVTMMFWYRQQPGQSLTLIATANQGSEATYESGFVIDKFPISRPNLTFSTLTVSNMSPEDSSIYLCSGGDRGYGYTFGSGTRLTVV.

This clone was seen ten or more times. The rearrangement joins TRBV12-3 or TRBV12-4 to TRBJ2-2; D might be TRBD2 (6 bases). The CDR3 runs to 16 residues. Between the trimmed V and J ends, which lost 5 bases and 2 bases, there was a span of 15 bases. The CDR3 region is CASSPFGAGNTGELFF. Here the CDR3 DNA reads TGTGCCAGCAGTCCTTTCGGAGCGGGTAACACCGGGGAGCTGTTTTTT.